This entry features one T cell receptor (beta chain) sequence. This record comes from a study of cytomegalovirus exposure and HLA in healthy donors. Across the study: Unique TCRs from HLA-typed donors, 65 million to 85 million of them, were held in an early data release.

The V and J ends lost 2 bases and 5 bases respectively, with 15 bases between them. The CDR3 covers 15 residues. Germline values: CDR1 MNHEY, CDR2 SVGAGI. Primers for the PCR totalled 60 Vbeta and 13 Jbeta. Profiling relied on immunoSEQ multiplex PCR, and the TCRdb table lists in-frame clones only, not all of them. The data show 120,000 to 150,000 clones, less than 80% seen once. The sequence came from a woman between 45 and 60 years old in good health and CMV-seropositive. Sequenced input: PBMCs. J is TRBJ2-5 and V is TRBV6-5; a possible D gene is TRBD1 (6 bases). CDR3 sequence reads: CASSYTSGEGETQYF. Written as DNA, the CDR3 is TGTGCCAGCAGTTACACGTCAGGGGAAGGGGAGACCCAGTACTTC.